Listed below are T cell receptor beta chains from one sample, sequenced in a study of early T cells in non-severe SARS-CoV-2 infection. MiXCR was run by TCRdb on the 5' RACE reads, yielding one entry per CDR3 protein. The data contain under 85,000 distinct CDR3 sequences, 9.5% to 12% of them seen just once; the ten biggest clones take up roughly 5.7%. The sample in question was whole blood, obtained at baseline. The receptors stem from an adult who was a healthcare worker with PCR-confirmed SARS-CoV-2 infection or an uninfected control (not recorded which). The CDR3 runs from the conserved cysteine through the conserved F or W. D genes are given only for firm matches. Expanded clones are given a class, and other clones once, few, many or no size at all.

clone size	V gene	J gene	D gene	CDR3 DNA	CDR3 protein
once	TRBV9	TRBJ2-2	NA	TGTGCCAGCAGCGGGCGAGGACAAACCACCGGGGAGCTGTTTTTT	CASSGRGQTTGELFF
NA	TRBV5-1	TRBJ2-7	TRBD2	TGCGCCAGCAGCTTTCTGAGCGGGGCCTACGAGCAGTACTTC	CASSFLSGAYEQYF
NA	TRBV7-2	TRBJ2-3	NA	TGTGCCAGCAGCGCGAGGATATCGGCAACAGATACGCAGTATTTT	CASSARISATDTQYF
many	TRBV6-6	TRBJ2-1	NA	TGTGCCAGCAGGGCCAGTGGCAGAAGCAATGAGCAGTTCTTC	CASRASGRSNEQFF
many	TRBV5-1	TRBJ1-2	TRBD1	TGCGCCAGCCGTGTATTAGGGACAGGGGGCGATGGCTACACCTTC	CASRVLGTGGDGYTF
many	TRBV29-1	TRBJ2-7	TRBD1	TGCAGCGTCGGGACAGGGGTAGGGGAGCAGTACTTC	CSVGTGVGEQYF
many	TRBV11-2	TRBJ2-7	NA	TGTGCCAGCAGCTTAGAGGTGGGGACGGGCTACGAGCAGTACTTC	CASSLEVGTGYEQYF
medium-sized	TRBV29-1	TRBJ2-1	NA	TGCAGCGTTGAAGTCGGACAGCCCTACAATGAGCAGTTCTTC	CSVEVGQPYNEQFF
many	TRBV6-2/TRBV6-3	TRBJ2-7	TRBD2	TGTGCCAGCAGACCTACTAGCGGGAGGTTCACCTACGAGCAGTACTTC	CASRPTSGRFTYEQYF
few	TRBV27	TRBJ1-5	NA	TGTGCCACAGCTGGCAGTGGAGGACAGCCCCAGCATTTT	CATAGSGGQPQHF
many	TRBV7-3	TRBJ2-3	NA	TGTGCCAGCAGCTTTACTTACACAGATACGCAGTATTTT	CASSFTYTDTQYF
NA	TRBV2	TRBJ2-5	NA	TGTGCCAGCAGTGAAGAGACCCAGTACTTC	CASSEETQYF
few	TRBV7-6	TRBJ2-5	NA	TGTGCCAGCAGCTTAGCGCTGGAAGAGACCCAGTACTTC	CASSLALEETQYF
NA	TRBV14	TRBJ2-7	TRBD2	TGTGCCAGCAGCCCCAGGGCAGCGGGGTCCTACGAGCAGTACTTC	CASSPRAAGSYEQYF